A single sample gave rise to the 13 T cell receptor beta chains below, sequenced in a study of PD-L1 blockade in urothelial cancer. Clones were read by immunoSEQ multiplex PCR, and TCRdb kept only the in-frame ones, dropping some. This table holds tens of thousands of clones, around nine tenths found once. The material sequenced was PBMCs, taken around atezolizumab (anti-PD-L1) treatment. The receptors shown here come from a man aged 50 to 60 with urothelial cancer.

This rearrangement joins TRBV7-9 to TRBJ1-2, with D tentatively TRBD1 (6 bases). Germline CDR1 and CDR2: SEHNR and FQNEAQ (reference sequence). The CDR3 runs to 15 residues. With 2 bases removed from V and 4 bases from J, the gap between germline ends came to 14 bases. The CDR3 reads CASSLSGGHIYGYTF. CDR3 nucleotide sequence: TGTGCCAGCAGCTTAAGCGGGGGACACATCTATGGCTACACCTTC.

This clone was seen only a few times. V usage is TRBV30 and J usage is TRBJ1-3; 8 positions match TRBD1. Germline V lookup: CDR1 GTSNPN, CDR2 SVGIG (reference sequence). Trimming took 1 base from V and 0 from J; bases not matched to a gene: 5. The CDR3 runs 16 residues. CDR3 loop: CAWSERTGFSGNTIYF. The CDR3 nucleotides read TGTGCCTGGAGTGAAAGGACAGGGTTCTCTGGAAACACCATATATTTT.

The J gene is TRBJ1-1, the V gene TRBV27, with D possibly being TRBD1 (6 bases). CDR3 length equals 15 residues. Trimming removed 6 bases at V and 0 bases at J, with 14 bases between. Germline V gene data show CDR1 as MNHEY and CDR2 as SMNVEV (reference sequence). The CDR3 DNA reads TGTGCCAGCAGGAGGGGGGGCCAACTGAACACTGAAGCTTTCTTT. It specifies CASRRGGQLNTEAFF.

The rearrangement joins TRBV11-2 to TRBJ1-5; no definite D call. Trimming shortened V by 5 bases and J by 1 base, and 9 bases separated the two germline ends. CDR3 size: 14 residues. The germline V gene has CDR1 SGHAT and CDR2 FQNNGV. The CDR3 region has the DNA TGTGCCAGCAGCCCAACGGGGAGCAATCAGCCCCAGCATTTT. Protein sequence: CASSPTGSNQPQHF.

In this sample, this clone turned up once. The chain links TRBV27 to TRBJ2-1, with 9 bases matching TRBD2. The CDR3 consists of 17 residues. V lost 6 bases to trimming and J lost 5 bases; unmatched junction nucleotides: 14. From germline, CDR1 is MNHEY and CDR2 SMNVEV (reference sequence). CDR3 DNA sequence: TGTGCCAGCAGAGTGGGCATCGTAGCGGGGGTCCACAATGAGCAGTTCTTC. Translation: CASRVGIVAGVHNEQFF.

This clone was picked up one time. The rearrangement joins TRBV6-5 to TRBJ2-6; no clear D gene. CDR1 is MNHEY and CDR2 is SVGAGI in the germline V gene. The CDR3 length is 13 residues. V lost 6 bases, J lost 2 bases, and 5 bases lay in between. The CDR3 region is CASRPTGANVLTF. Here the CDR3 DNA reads TGTGCCAGCAGACCTACTGGGGCCAACGTCCTGACTTTC.

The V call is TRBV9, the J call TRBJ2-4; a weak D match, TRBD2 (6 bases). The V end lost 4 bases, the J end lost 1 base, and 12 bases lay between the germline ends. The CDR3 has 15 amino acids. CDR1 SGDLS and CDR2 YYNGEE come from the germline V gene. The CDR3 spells CASSSGAEAKNIQYF. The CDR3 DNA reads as TGTGCCAGCAGCTCGGGAGCCGAGGCCAAAAACATTCAGTACTTC.

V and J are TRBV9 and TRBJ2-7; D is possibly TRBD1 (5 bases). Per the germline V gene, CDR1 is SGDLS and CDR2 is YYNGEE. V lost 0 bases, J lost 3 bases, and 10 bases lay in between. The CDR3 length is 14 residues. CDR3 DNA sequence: TGTGCCAGCAGCGTAGGGACAAACAACTACGAGCAGTACTTC. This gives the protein CASSVGTNNYEQYF.

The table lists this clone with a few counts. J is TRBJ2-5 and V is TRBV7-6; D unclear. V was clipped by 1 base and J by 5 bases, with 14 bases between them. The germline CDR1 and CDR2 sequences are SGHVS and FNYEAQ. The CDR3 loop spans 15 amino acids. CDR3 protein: CASSLVVGSLETQYF. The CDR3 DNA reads TGTGCCAGCAGCTTAGTCGTAGGTAGCTTGGAGACCCAGTACTTC.

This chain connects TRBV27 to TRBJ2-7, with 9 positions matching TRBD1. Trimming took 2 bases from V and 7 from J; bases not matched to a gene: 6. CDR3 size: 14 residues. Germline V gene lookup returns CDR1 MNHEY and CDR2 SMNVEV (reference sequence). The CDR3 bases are TGTGCCAGCAGTTTAGGGGACAGGGTAAGAGAGCAGTACTTC. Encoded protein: CASSLGDRVREQYF.

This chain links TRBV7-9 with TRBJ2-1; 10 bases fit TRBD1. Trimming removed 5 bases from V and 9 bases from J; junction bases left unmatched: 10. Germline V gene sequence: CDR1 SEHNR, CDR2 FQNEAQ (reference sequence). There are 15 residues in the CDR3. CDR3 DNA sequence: TGTGCCAGCAGCCCCCAGGGACAGGGGTCCCTTGAGCAGTTCTTC. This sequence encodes CASSPQGQGSLEQFF.

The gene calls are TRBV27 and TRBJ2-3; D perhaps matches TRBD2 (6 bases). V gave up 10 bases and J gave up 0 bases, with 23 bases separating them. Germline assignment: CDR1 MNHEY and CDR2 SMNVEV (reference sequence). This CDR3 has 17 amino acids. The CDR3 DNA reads TGTGCCACCACCCAAAGGAGGGCCATGACTAGCACAGATACGCAGTATTTT. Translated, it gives CATTQRRAMTSTDTQYF.

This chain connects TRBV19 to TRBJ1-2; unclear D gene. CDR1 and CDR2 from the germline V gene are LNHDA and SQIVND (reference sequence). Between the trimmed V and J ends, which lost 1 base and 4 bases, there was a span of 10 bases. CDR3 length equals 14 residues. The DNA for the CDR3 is TGTGCCAGTAGTATAGTTCCGGGATCCTATGGCTACACCTTC. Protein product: CASSIVPGSYGYTF.